This TCR beta chain stems from a study of blood T cell repertoires in COVID-19. The wider study: Sites across the United States, Italy and Spain contributed samples from acute and convalescent COVID-19.

How the authors handled the data: Cell counts per sample came from amplifying reference gene primers. Clones were sequenced by immunoSEQ multiplex PCR, and TCRdb holds only the in-frame ones, with some missing. V and J calls and clone size come straight from that table; D and trimming were deduced from the DNA. The table shows about 35,000 clones, with approximately 85% occurring only once. V lost 1 base and J lost 6, with 10 bases in between. The germline gives CDR1 MGHRA, CDR2 YSYEKL. The CDR3 extends over 14 amino acids. This chain links TRBV4-1 with TRBJ1-5; the D gene is possibly TRBD1 (5 bases). The receptor's source is a man aged 55 to 69 with active or convalescent COVID-19. Sequencing used peripheral blood. CDR3 coding DNA: TGCGCCAGCAGCCAAGGGAGGGGTGGTCAGCCCCAGCATTTT. Its translation is CASSQGRGGQPQHF.